This T cell receptor (beta chain) was captured in a study of T-cell reconstitution after alpha-beta-depleted transplantation in children. The CDR3 spans 14 residues. Trimming took 4 bases from V and 7 from J, leaving 15 bases between them. The germline V gene has CDR1 SGHVS and CDR2 FNYEAQ. Library preparation (for TCRbeta) was performed with unique molecular identifiers. TCRdb ran MiXCR on the PCR reads and lists one entry per CDR3 protein. The repertoire includes hundreds of thousands of distinct CDR3 sequences, approximately 17% of them detected once, and around 0.96% sits in the top ten. The V call is TRBV7-6, the J call TRBJ2-3, with D uncertain. Specimen: PBMCs from the stem cell graft donor, collected from the stem cell graft. This receptor was obtained from a human donor who donated a stem cell graft to a child with acute myeloid leukemia. CDR3 sequence (DNA): TGTGCCAGCAGCTCCCTGTTAGGAGTTTATACGCAGTATTTT. It codes for CASSSLLGVYTQYF. Using reference TRBV7-6 and TRBJ2-3 for the parts outside the CDR3, the full variable domain is GAGVSQSPRYKVTKRGQDVALRCDPISGHVSLYWYRQALGQGPEFLTYFNYEAQQDKSGLPNDRFSAERPEGSISTLTIQRTEQRDSAMYRCASSSLLGVYTQYFGPGTRLTVL.